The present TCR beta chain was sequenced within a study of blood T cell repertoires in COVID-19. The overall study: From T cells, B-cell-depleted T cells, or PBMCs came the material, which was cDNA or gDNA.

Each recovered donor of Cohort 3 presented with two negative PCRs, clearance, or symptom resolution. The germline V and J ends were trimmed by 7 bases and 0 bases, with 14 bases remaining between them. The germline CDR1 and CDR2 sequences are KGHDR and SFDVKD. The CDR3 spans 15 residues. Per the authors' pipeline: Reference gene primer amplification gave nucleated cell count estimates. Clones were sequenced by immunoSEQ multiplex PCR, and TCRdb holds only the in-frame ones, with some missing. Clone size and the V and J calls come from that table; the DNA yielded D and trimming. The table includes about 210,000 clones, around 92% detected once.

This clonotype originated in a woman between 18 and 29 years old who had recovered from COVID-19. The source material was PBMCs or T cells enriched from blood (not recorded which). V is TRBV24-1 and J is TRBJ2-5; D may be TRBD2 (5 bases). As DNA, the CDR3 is TGTGCCACCAGCGGTCCGGGAAAGTACCAAGAGACCCAGTACTTC. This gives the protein CATSGPGKYQETQYF.